These 2 T cell receptor beta chains share one sample of origin, sequenced in a study of blood T cell repertoires in COVID-19. Clones were sequenced by immunoSEQ multiplex PCR, and TCRdb holds only the in-frame ones, with some missing. The sample includes 300,000 to 350,000 clones, roughly 90% seen only once; the top ten take around 6.8%. The sequencing input was peripheral blood. The receptors were gathered from a young woman with COVID-19, enrolled during active disease.

The DNA of the CDR3 is TGTGCCAGCAGATATCTAGACTCCTCAGATACGCAGTATTTT. Residues: CASRYLDSSDTQYF. This chain connects TRBV11-3 to TRBJ2-3, with D hard to call. The germline V gene has CDR1 SGHNT and CDR2 YENEEA. The CDR3 runs to 14 residues. Trimming took 6 bases from V and 4 from J, leaving 14 bases between them.

In its sample, this clone was seen once. The chain combines TRBV9 with TRBJ2-3, with 7 bases lining up with TRBD1. The CDR3 extends over 14 amino acids. CDR1 is SGDLS, CDR2 YYNGEE, per germline. V shed 4 bases, J shed 4 bases, and the junction held 6 bases outside the gene matches. The CDR3 is CASSPVQGADTQYF. CDR3 sequence (DNA): TGTGCCAGCAGCCCGGTCCAGGGGGCAGATACGCAGTATTTT.